This is a list of T cell receptor beta chains from one sample in a study of CD8+ T cells in alopecia areata. Here immunoSEQ multiplex PCR was the method, and the copy in TCRdb shows in-frame clones only, minus some. The sample contains roughly 150,000 clones, roughly 60% of which appear only once. Source material: CD4+ T cells sorted from blood. The receptors here all came from a human donor in good health. Each CDR3 is given with its conserved first and last residue. The D gene is left open where the match is weak. Not all rows give a size; the values are once, few, many and, for expanded clones, a class.

j_gene,v_gene,abundance,d_gene,CDR3aa,CDR3nt
TRBJ2-7,TRBV2,NA,NA,CASSERTASYEQYF,TGTGCCAGCAGTGAAAGGACAGCCTCCTACGAGCAGTACTTC
TRBJ1-4,TRBV2,many,TRBD1,CASIRTGVNNEKLFF,TGTGCCAGCATCAGGACAGGGGTCAATAATGAAAAACTGTTTTTT
TRBJ2-1,TRBV25-1,once,TRBD2,CASTSLAGANEQFF,TGTGCCAGCACCTCCCTAGCGGGAGCCAATGAGCAGTTCTTC
TRBJ1-1,TRBV6-6,NA,NA,CARDAEAFF,TGTGCCAGGGACGCTGAAGCTTTCTTT
TRBJ2-6,TRBV29-1,few,NA,CSVSWTGYPLSSGANVLTF,TGCAGCGTTTCCTGGACGGGGTACCCCCTAAGCTCTGGGGCCAACGTCCTGACTTTC
TRBJ2-5,TRBV4-1,NA,NA,CASSQVGTMETQYF,TGCGCCAGCAGCCAAGTGGGGACGATGGAGACCCAGTACTTC
TRBJ2-5,TRBV6-5,NA,NA,CASSGRGLQETQYF,TGTGCCAGCAGTGGTCGGGGTCTGCAAGAGACCCAGTACTTC
TRBJ1-5,TRBV28,NA,NA,CASPPGQGDANQPQHF,TGTGCCAGCCCTCCGGGGCAAGGGGACGCCAATCAGCCCCAGCATTTT
TRBJ1-2,TRBV27,few,TRBD1,CASSSDRAGDYGYTF,TGTGCCAGCAGTTCGGACAGGGCCGGGGACTATGGCTACACCTTC
TRBJ2-7,TRBV4-1,many,TRBD1,CASSLMTGPYEQYF,TGCGCCAGCAGCCTGATGACAGGGCCCTACGAGCAGTACTTC
TRBJ2-7,TRBV27,NA,NA,CASSSPPGRAYEQYF,TGTGCCAGCAGTTCCCCGCCGGGACGCGCCTACGAGCAGTACTTC
TRBJ1-1,TRBV30,few,NA,CAWGKQGNTEAFF,TGTGCCTGGGGGAAACAGGGGAACACTGAAGCTTTCTTT